Below, one T cell receptor (beta chain) is given with its context. Its specificity is unknown. The germline gives CDR1 SEHNR, CDR2 FQNEAQ (reference sequence). The CDR3 consists of 13 residues. Trimming stripped 2 bases from V and 6 bases from J, with 10 bases between. This entry comes from a study of OX40 agonist ivuxolimab in advanced cancers. About the research overall: A diagnosis of hepatocellular carcinoma, melanoma, renal cell or head and neck cancer was present in dose-escalation patients.

Method: immunoSEQ multiplex PCR; TCRdb's copy keeps in-frame clones and lacks some. The repertoire holds under 95,000 clones, with over 85% as singletons. Study-level results: Dosing at 0.1 to 3.0 mg/kg was accompanied by clonal expansion of CD4+ and CD8+ blood T cells by week 6. Partial responders at 0.1-3.0 mg/kg had among the lowest clonal expansion.

Autoimmune disease history or systemic immunosuppression disqualified patients. The receptor was derived from an adult with an advanced solid tumor such as melanoma, head and neck, liver or kidney cancer. J is TRBJ1-2 and V is TRBV7-9; no definite D call. The sequencing used CD4+ or CD8+ T cells sorted from blood, collected in a trial of the OX40 agonist ivuxolimab. In nucleotides, the CDR3 is TGTGCCAGCAGCTTAACCGCCGGAAATGGCTACACCTTC. This gives the protein CASSLTAGNGYTF.